The 28 T cell receptor beta chains reported below all come from one sample, sequenced in a study of neurological immune-mediated disorders. TCRdb re-analysed the 5' RACE reads in MiXCR, keeping a single row per CDR3 protein. Among more than 30,000 distinct CDR3 sequences, 4.6% were seen once, and the ten largest hold roughly 24%. Material for sequencing was PBMCs. These receptors were taken from a man aged 18-30 years in good health.

This clonotype was counted at least ten times. V usage is TRBV20-1 and J usage is TRBJ2-5, with D unclear. Germline CDR1 and CDR2: DFQATT and SNEGSKA (reference sequence). This CDR3 region has 12 residues. V was shortened by 6 bases and J by 4 bases, with 12 bases between the two germline ends. The CDR3 reads CSANSPGETQYF. As DNA, the CDR3 is TGCAGTGCCAATTCCCCCGGAGAGACCCAGTACTTC.

This clonotype has a count of ten or more. This chain connects TRBV12-5 to TRBJ2-5; D gene unclear. The CDR3 length is 14 residues. V lost 2 bases and J lost 4, with 11 bases in between. Germline V gives CDR1 LGHNT, CDR2 FRNRAP. In nucleotides, the CDR3 is TGTGCTAGTGGTTTGATGGTTGGTCGAGAGACCCAGTACTTC. Translating gives CASGLMVGRETQYF.

Judged by abundance, this clonotype is medium-sized. The CDR3 DNA is TGCAGCGCTTTAGAGGGGAATGAAAAACTGTTTTTT. This sequence encodes CSALEGNEKLFF. The rearrangement uses TRBV29-1 and TRBJ1-4; D may be TRBD1 (5 bases). CDR1 and CDR2 from the germline V gene are SQVTM and ANQGSEA. V lost 7 bases to trimming and J lost 5 bases, with 11 bases between them. The CDR3 spans 12 residues. Supplemented by reference TRBV29-1 and TRBJ1-4, the full variable domain reads SAVISQKPSRDICQRGTSLTIQCQVDSQVTMMFWYRQQPGQSLTLIATANQGSEATYESGFVIDKFPISRPNLTFSTLTVSNMSPEDSSIYLCSALEGNEKLFFGSGTQLSVL.

This clonotype was found many times. V and J are TRBV19 and TRBJ2-4; the match to TRBD1 covers 9 bases. CDR1 is LNHDA, CDR2 SQIVND, per germline (reference sequence). Germline trimming cut 3 bases from V and 9 bases from J; bases unmatched to any gene: 6. The CDR3 spans 14 residues. This CDR3 is CASSITGGWSIQYF. The CDR3 nucleotides read TGTGCCAGTAGTATCACAGGGGGCTGGAGCATTCAGTACTTC.

This clonotype was recorded many times. This sequence joins TRBV7-2 and TRBJ2-5; 9 bases align to TRBD2. The germline CDR1 and CDR2 sequences are SGHTA and FQGNSA. This CDR3 is 16 amino acids long. V was clipped by 3 bases and J by 4 bases; unmatched bases: 9. The CDR3 nucleotides read TGTGCCAGCAGCTTCGGGGCTAGCGGGGTGGGAGAGACCCAGTACTTC. This encodes CASSFGASGVGETQYF.

This clonotype was seen at least ten times. The chain couples TRBV2 to TRBJ2-3; D is perhaps TRBD2 (6 bases). The CDR3 is 15 residues long. V dropped 10 bases and J dropped 0 bases, with 17 bases sitting between them. CDR1 SNHLY and CDR2 FYNNEI come from the germline V gene. The CDR3 nucleotides read TGTGCCACCTCTTACACCGGGGGAAGCACAGATACGCAGTATTTT. It is translated as CATSYTGGSTDTQYF.

In this sample, this clonotype turned up many times. This chain uses TRBV9 with TRBJ2-3; 10 bases agree with TRBD2. The CDR3 length is 15 residues. Trimming took 4 bases from V and 3 from J; bases not matched to a gene: 5. Per germline, CDR1 SGDLS and CDR2 YYNGEE. The DNA of the CDR3 is TGTGCCAGCAGCCCCCTAGCGGGGGATACAGATACGCAGTATTTT. Translation gives CASSPLAGDTDTQYF.

This clonotype appeared many times. V usage is TRBV5-1 and J usage is TRBJ1-1, with D uncertain. Germline lookup yields CDR1 SGHRS and CDR2 YFSETQ. There are 17 residues in the CDR3. The V end lost 0 bases, the J end lost 5 bases, and 20 bases lay between the germline ends. The CDR3, as DNA: TGCGCCAGCAGCTTGGTTTTTCTCGGGCAAAAGACGACTGAAGCTTTCTTT. As protein: CASSLVFLGQKTTEAFF.

The sample holds many counts of this clonotype. CDR3 DNA: TGCAGTGCCCGACTGGACAGCGCCAGTTTTGAAGCTTTCTTT. Protein product: CSARLDSASFEAFF. The V and J genes are TRBV20-1 and TRBJ1-1; D may be TRBD1 (6 bases). CDR1 DFQATT and CDR2 SNEGSKA come from the germline V gene (reference sequence). The length of the CDR3 is 14 residues. Trimming left V 6 bases short and J 7 bases short, with 21 bases between.

This clonotype was observed many times. J is TRBJ1-1 and V is TRBV20-1; TRBD1 is a possible D gene (5 bases). This CDR3 has 17 residues. Trimming cost V 1 base and J 5 bases, with 23 bases left between them. CDR1 is DFQATT, CDR2 SNEGSKA, per germline (reference sequence). The CDR3 protein is CSARGRGIFSSRTEAFF. The CDR3 coding sequence is TGCAGTGCTAGAGGGCGGGGGATTTTCTCTTCTAGGACTGAAGCTTTCTTT.

This clonotype was detected ten times or more. The rearrangement links TRBV27 to TRBJ2-5; no definite D call. CDR1 and CDR2 from the germline V gene are MNHEY and SMNVEV (reference sequence). The CDR3 has 14 residues. Trimming cost V 0 bases and J 3 bases, with 8 bases left between them. The CDR3 nucleotides are TGTGCCAGCAGTTTATCGGTCTCCGAAGAGACCCAGTACTTC. This encodes CASSLSVSEETQYF.

At least ten counts were recorded for this clonotype. This chain joins TRBV2 and TRBJ2-1; the D gene is possibly TRBD2 (6 bases). Germline CDR1 and CDR2: SNHLY and FYNNEI. Trimming removed 2 bases from V and 9 bases from J, with 14 bases in between. The CDR3 is 14 amino acids. CDR3 protein: CASSESGRDSEQFF. CDR3 sequence (DNA): TGTGCCAGCAGTGAATCGGGCAGGGACTCTGAGCAGTTCTTC.

This clonotype was found many times. The rearrangement joins TRBV29-1 to TRBJ2-6; TRBD1 matches at 9 bases. CDR3 length: 16 residues. V trimming: 2 bases; J trimming: 0 bases; junction bases outside the gene matches: 2. Germline CDR1 is SQVTM and CDR2 is ANQGSEA. The chain's CDR3 is CSVEWDRDSGANVLTF. CDR3 DNA: TGCAGCGTTGAATGGGACAGGGACTCTGGGGCCAACGTCCTGACTTTC.

In this sample, this clonotype turned up many times. The chain has TRBV27 and TRBJ1-5, with D possibly TRBD1 on 5 matching bases. Germline V gene sequence: CDR1 MNHEY, CDR2 SMNVEV (reference sequence). The CDR3 has 14 amino acids. The V end was cut by 5 bases, the J end by 7 bases, with 15 bases between. CDR3 in DNA: TGTGCCAGCAGTGCGGCGGGGGTTGGACAGCCCCAGCATTTT. Translated: CASSAAGVGQPQHF.

This clonotype was seen ten or more times. This chain joins TRBV7-3 and TRBJ2-3; TRBD2 is a possible D gene (6 bases). Germline CDR1 is SGHTA and CDR2 is FQGTGA. The CDR3 loop spans 14 amino acids. Trimming took off 5 bases at V and 11 bases at J, with 20 bases between the two ends. Here the CDR3 DNA reads TGTGCCAGCAGCCCCGGAGGGCCCGGGCTCGGGCAGTATTTT. Protein: CASSPGGPGLGQYF.

This clonotype appeared many times. The chain employs TRBV5-1 and TRBJ1-6; D is perhaps TRBD1 (5 bases). The CDR3 is 17 residues long. Trimming took 0 bases from V and 0 from J, leaving 10 bases between them. The germline gives CDR1 SGHRS, CDR2 YFSETQ. CDR3 sequence reads: CASSLDRPGSYNSPLHF. The CDR3 coding sequence is TGCGCCAGCAGCTTGGACAGGCCCGGCTCCTATAATTCACCCCTCCACTTT.

In this sample, this clonotype turned up many times. The chain couples TRBV7-2 to TRBJ2-7; 7 nucleotides agree with TRBD2. CDR1 and CDR2 (germline): SGHTA, FQGNSA. Losses at the gene ends were 1 base for V and 1 base for J; bases not matched to a gene: 13. This CDR3 contains 18 residues. CDR3 DNA: TGTGCCAGCAGCTTAGAAAAGGGAGGGTGGGGTGGATCCTACGAGCAGTACTTC. It translates to CASSLEKGGWGGSYEQYF.

This clonotype was found many times. The chain couples TRBV3-1 to TRBJ1-1, with 9 bases fitting TRBD1. V lost 4 bases to trimming and J lost 9 bases; unmatched junction nucleotides: 3. The CDR3 spans 12 residues. Germline V gene lookup returns CDR1 LGHDT and CDR2 YNNKEL (reference sequence). The CDR3 DNA sequence: TGTGCCAGCAGCCCCGGGACAGGGCAAGCTTTCTTT. This sequence encodes CASSPGTGQAFF.

The count of this clonotype is one. This chain connects TRBV20-1 to TRBJ2-1; 13 positions agree with TRBD2. Germline CDR1 is DFQATT and CDR2 is SNEGSKA (reference sequence). Unmatched junction bases numbered 10, after V lost 5 bases and J lost 6 bases. There are 16 residues in the CDR3. CDR3 DNA sequence: TGCAGTGCTGGGGCAATGGGACTAGCGGGATCCAATGAGCAGTTCTTC. Protein sequence: CSAGAMGLAGSNEQFF.

This clonotype has a count of ten or more. CDR3 coding DNA: TGCAGCGTCTCGACAGGCCGGAATCAGCCCCAGCATTTT. It is translated as CSVSTGRNQPQHF. V gene TRBV29-1 combines with J gene TRBJ1-5; tentative D call: TRBD1 (6 bases). Trimming cost V 6 bases and J 4 bases, with 13 bases left between them. Germline CDR1 and CDR2: SQVTM and ANQGSEA. This CDR3 is 13 amino acids long.

This clonotype was seen repeatedly, ten times or more. This chain links TRBV20-1 with TRBJ2-7, with 7 nucleotides matching TRBD2. Germline V gene sequence: CDR1 DFQATT, CDR2 SNEGSKA (reference sequence). The CDR3 covers 20 residues. V was clipped by 3 bases and J by 7 bases; unmatched bases: 30. The CDR3 nucleotides read TGCAGTGCTAGGCTGACGGGAGGAAAGCTTGGGACGCAACAGACGGGGGAGCAGTACTTC. Translating it yields CSARLTGGKLGTQQTGEQYF.

The J gene is TRBJ1-1, the V gene TRBV5-1; D is unresolved. Germline V lookup: CDR1 SGHRS, CDR2 YFSETQ. This CDR3 has 13 residues. Trimming took 4 bases from V and 5 from J, leaving 12 bases between them. In DNA, the CDR3 is TGCGCCAGCAGCCCGGAACGGGATACTGAAGCTTTCTTT. Protein: CASSPERDTEAFF.

The chain uses TRBV5-1 and TRBJ2-5; no reliable D call. Germline-derived CDR1 and CDR2 are SGHRS and YFSETQ. V was clipped by 8 bases and J by 5 bases, with 10 bases between them. This CDR3 region has 11 residues. The CDR3 loop reads CASQEAETQYF. The CDR3 DNA follows: TGCGCCAGTCAAGAGGCGGAGACCCAGTACTTC.

This clonotype was seen at least ten times. V usage is TRBV6-2 or TRBV6-3 and J usage is TRBJ1-5; the match to TRBD1 covers 8 bases. Unmatched junction bases numbered 8, after V lost 5 bases and J lost 5 bases. Germline V gene lookup returns CDR1 MNHEY and CDR2 SVGEGT. The CDR3 length is 15 residues. This CDR3 reads CASSPDRGIYQPQHF. The DNA for the CDR3 is TGTGCCAGCAGTCCCGACAGGGGAATCTATCAGCCCCAGCATTTT.

This clonotype was seen ten or more times. V and J are TRBV4-1 and TRBJ1-1, with D unresolved. The V end lost 1 base, the J end lost 5 bases, and 8 bases lay between the germline ends. This CDR3 is 13 amino acids long. CDR1 is MGHRA, CDR2 YSYEKL, per germline. CDR3 bases: TGCGCCAGCAGCCAAGTTGAACCGACTGAAGCTTTCTTT. Translated, it gives CASSQVEPTEAFF.

The chain couples TRBV5-1 to TRBJ1-1; TRBD1 aligns across 9 bases. V dropped 3 bases and J dropped 8; count of bases not matched to a gene: 5. Germline-derived CDR1 and CDR2 are SGHRS and YFSETQ. This CDR3 is 13 amino acids long. Here the CDR3 reads CASSSSGTGEAFF. CDR3 DNA: TGCGCCAGCAGCTCCTCCGGGACAGGGGAAGCTTTCTTT.

This clonotype was seen many times. The rearrangement joins TRBV18 to TRBJ2-1; D is possibly TRBD1 (6 bases). Trimming cost V 4 bases and J 12 bases, with 16 bases left between them. Germline CDR1 is KGHSH and CDR2 is LQKENI. The CDR3 covers 13 residues. CDR3 loop: CASSRPGDERQFF. CDR3 coding DNA: TGTGCCAGCTCACGGCCAGGGGATGAAAGGCAGTTCTTC.

This clonotype was seen ten or more times. The V call is TRBV11-3, the J call TRBJ2-2, with 7 bases lining up with TRBD1. With 5 bases clipped from V and 4 bases from J, the junction kept 4 bases outside the gene matches. CDR1 is SGHNT, CDR2 YENEEA, per germline. This CDR3 comprises 14 residues. Here the CDR3 reads CASSARDSTGELFF. CDR3 bases: TGTGCCAGCAGCGCTCGGGACAGCACCGGGGAGCTGTTTTTT.